These 25 T cell receptor beta chains were all obtained from the same sample, sequenced in a study of cytomegalovirus exposure and HLA in healthy donors. Primers included in the PCR were 60 Vbeta and 13 Jbeta primers. TCRdb keeps only in-frame clones here, not all; method: immunoSEQ multiplex PCR. There are about 160,000 clones in the sample; approximately 70% occur only once, and about 4.5% lies in the top ten. Material for sequencing was PBMCs. The receptors shown here come from a man younger than 30 in good health and CMV-seropositive.

About this clone itself: Different DNA sequences within this sample yield the same CDR3. The chain couples TRBV27 to TRBJ1-1; possible D gene TRBD1, 6 bases. Trimming shortened V by 3 bases and J by 10 bases, and 9 bases separated the two germline ends. CDR3 size: 11 residues. Germline-derived CDR1 and CDR2 are MNHEY and SMNVEV (reference sequence). In DNA form, the CDR3 reads TGTGCCAGCAGTTTTGGACAGACAGCTTTCTTT. It is translated as CASSFGQTAFF.

The chain has TRBV4-2 and TRBJ1-2, with TRBD1 identical over 7 bases. The germline CDR1 and CDR2 sequences are LGHNA and YNFKEQ. The CDR3 covers 14 residues. The trim removed 3 bases at V and 6 bases at J, leaving 7 bases unmatched. CDR3 DNA sequence: TGTGCCAGCAGCCAGGCTGACAGGGAAAATGGCTACACCTTC. It translates to CASSQADRENGYTF.

This clone is labeled medium-sized. CDR3 DNA sequence: TGTGCCTGGAGTGTACCGAGCGGGGGGCTCACAGATACGCAGTATTTT. This sequence encodes CAWSVPSGGLTDTQYF. V and J are TRBV30 and TRBJ2-3; 9 positions agree with TRBD2. Trimming took 0 bases from V and 2 from J; bases not matched to a gene: 6. This CDR3 is 16 amino acids long. Germline values: CDR1 GTSNPN, CDR2 SVGIG (reference sequence). The variable domain in full, completed from reference TRBV30 and TRBJ2-3, reads SQTIHQWPATLVQPVGSPLSLECTVEGTSNPNLYWYRQAAGRGLQLLFYSVGIGQISSEVPQNLSASRPQDRQFILSSKKLLLSDSGFYLCAWSVPSGGLTDTQYFGPGTRLTVL.

The rearrangement links TRBV15 to TRBJ1-1; TRBD1 agrees at 8 bases. V dropped 6 bases and J dropped 0; count of bases not matched to a gene: 3. The germline gives CDR1 LNHNV, CDR2 YYDKDF (reference sequence). This CDR3 is 14 amino acids long. The CDR3 nucleotides are TGTGCCACCAGGGACAGGGATATGAACACTGAAGCTTTCTTT. This gives the protein CATRDRDMNTEAFF.

This clone showed up many times. CDR3 DNA sequence: TGTGCCAGCACCGAGAGAGCTGGGGCCAACGTCCTGACTTTC. This gives the protein CASTERAGANVLTF. V is TRBV2 and J is TRBJ2-6; D ambiguous. V lost 7 bases and J lost 2, with 9 bases in between. The length of the CDR3 is 14 residues. Germline CDR1 is SNHLY and CDR2 is FYNNEI.

V gene TRBV7-9 combines with J gene TRBJ2-1; 10 bases fit TRBD1. This CDR3 has 15 residues. The germline V gene encodes CDR1 SEHNR and CDR2 FQNEAQ (reference sequence). With 5 bases clipped from V and 4 bases from J, the junction kept 5 bases outside the gene matches. The CDR3 bases are TGTGCCAGCAGCGTGGACAGGGGGTTTTACAATGAGCAGTTCTTC. It specifies CASSVDRGFYNEQFF.

The chain is built from TRBV6-5 and TRBJ1-6; 9 positions match TRBD1. This CDR3 has 15 residues. The V gene's germline CDR1 is MNHEY and CDR2 SVGAGI. V trimming: 5 bases; J trimming: 7 bases; junction bases outside the gene matches: 6. For the CDR3, the DNA is TGTGCCAGCAGTCCCGGGACAGGGATCAATTCACCCCTCCACTTT. Protein sequence: CASSPGTGINSPLHF.

This clone was counted a single time. This chain joins TRBV6-6 and TRBJ1-1; D unclear. Germline CDR1 reads MNHNY; CDR2 reads SVGAGI (reference sequence). The V end lost 6 bases, the J end lost 6 bases, and 14 bases lay between the germline ends. The CDR3 extends over 13 amino acids. In nucleotides, the CDR3 is TGTGCCAGCAGGAGTGACATCATCGCTGAAGCTTTCTTT. Protein sequence: CASRSDIIAEAFF.

The J gene is TRBJ2-1, the V gene TRBV27; 9 bases are a match to TRBD2. Germline loops: CDR1 MNHEY, CDR2 SMNVEV (reference sequence). V gave up 8 bases and J gave up 6 bases; unmatched junction bases: 11. CDR3 length: 15 amino acids. The CDR3 region is CASGQGGRAPNEQFF. The CDR3, as DNA: TGTGCCAGCGGCCAGGGCGGGAGGGCCCCCAATGAGCAGTTCTTC.

The chain couples TRBV27 to TRBJ1-5; D is undetermined. In germline, CDR1 is MNHEY, CDR2 SMNVEV (reference sequence). CDR3 length: 18 amino acids. V lost 6 bases and J lost 0, with 21 bases in between. CDR3 protein: CASSPYPSSVNSNQPQHF. The DNA of the CDR3 is TGTGCCAGCAGCCCCTACCCATCATCGGTGAATAGCAATCAGCCCCAGCATTTT.

This clone came up a few times. The chain employs TRBV6-5 and TRBJ1-5; TRBD1 matches at 9 bases. With 5 bases clipped from V and 7 bases from J, the junction kept 6 bases outside the gene matches. This CDR3 spans 14 amino acids. From germline, CDR1 is MNHEY and CDR2 SVGAGI. CDR3 nucleotide sequence: TGTGCCAGCAGTCCCAAGACAGGGGGGCAGCCCCAGCATTTT. Translation gives CASSPKTGGQPQHF.

The V and J genes are TRBV28 and TRBJ1-1; maybe TRBD1 (5 bases). The V and J ends lost 2 bases and 3 bases respectively, with 10 bases between them. CDR3 size: 14 residues. Looked up from germline, CDR1 is MDHEN and CDR2 is SYDVKM. CDR3: CASSLEAGYTEAFF. The CDR3 nucleotides read TGTGCCAGCAGTTTAGAGGCAGGGTACACTGAAGCTTTCTTT.

This sequence joins TRBV19 and TRBJ2-1; 9 nucleotides align to TRBD2. The CDR3 totals 14 residues. The V and J ends lost 5 bases and 4 bases, in that order; junction bases with no gene match: 3. Germline V lookup: CDR1 LNHDA, CDR2 SQIVND (reference sequence). The CDR3 DNA reads TGTGCCAGTAGTCTTAGCGGGGGATACAATGAGCAGTTCTTC. Its translation: CASSLSGGYNEQFF.

This clone has just a few counts. The chain combines TRBV5-6 with TRBJ1-1; D gene unclear. The length of the CDR3 is 12 residues. Germline V gene sequence: CDR1 SGHDT, CDR2 YYEEEE. The V gene lost 4 bases and the J gene lost 6 bases, with 10 bases spanning the gap. Written as DNA, the CDR3 is TGTGCCAGCAGCCTCCTCGGGTCTGAAGCTTTCTTT. As protein: CASSLLGSEAFF.

The chain employs TRBV28 and TRBJ2-7, with 9 bases that match TRBD2. Trimming cost V 2 bases and J 3 bases; bases outside gene matches: 5. There are 15 residues in the CDR3. Per the germline V gene, CDR1 is MDHEN and CDR2 is SYDVKM. The CDR3 DNA reads as TGTGCCAGCAGTTTAGGGCTAGCGGGGATCTACGAGCAGTACGTC. This gives the protein CASSLGLAGIYEQYV.

This chain links TRBV30 with TRBJ2-1; tentatively, D is TRBD2 (6 bases). CDR3 size: 14 residues. With 2 bases removed from V and 7 bases from J, the gap between germline ends came to 15 bases. CDR1 is GTSNPN, CDR2 SVGIG, per germline (reference sequence). CDR3 bases: TGTGCCTGGAGTTTGGGGGGAAAGGTAAATGAGCAGTTCTTC. This sequence encodes CAWSLGGKVNEQFF.

The chain recombines TRBV7-2 with TRBJ2-3, with 11 nucleotides matching TRBD1. The CDR3 totals 15 residues. Germline V gene sequence: CDR1 SGHTA, CDR2 FQGNSA. The trim removed 4 bases at V and 8 bases at J, leaving 8 bases unmatched. CDR3 residues: CASSYSGTGGGTQYF. The CDR3 DNA is TGTGCCAGCAGCTATTCCGGGACAGGGGGAGGTACGCAGTATTTT.

V is TRBV28 and J is TRBJ1-5; TRBD1 agrees at 7 bases. Germline CDR1 MDHEN, CDR2 SYDVKM. V was clipped by 7 bases and J by 0 bases; unmatched bases: 6. This CDR3 comprises 15 residues. CDR3 region: CASTPGGLSNQPQHF. Here the CDR3 DNA reads TGTGCCAGCACTCCAGGGGGACTTAGCAATCAGCCCCAGCATTTT.

The rearrangement joins TRBV10-1 to TRBJ2-5, with 10 bases that match TRBD1. V lost 7 bases, J lost 6 bases, and 14 bases stayed unmatched. The CDR3 has 16 residues. Germline CDR1 reads WNHNN; CDR2 reads SYGVQD (reference sequence). CDR3 bases: TGCGCCAGCACCCGAAGACAGGGGGCGCGATTAAAGACCCAGTACTTC. Residues: CASTRRQGARLKTQYF.

This clone turned up a few times. The rearrangement joins TRBV6-6 to TRBJ1-1; 8 nucleotides align to TRBD1. Germline V gene lookup returns CDR1 MNHNY and CDR2 SVGAGI (reference sequence). J was trimmed by 6 bases and V by 4 bases; bases with no gene match: 10. There are 15 residues in the CDR3. Here the CDR3 reads CASSSRQGRVPEAFF. CDR3 bases: TGTGCCAGCAGTTCACGACAGGGGAGAGTCCCTGAAGCTTTCTTT.

By sample share, this clone is medium-sized (0.01 to 0.1%). This rearrangement joins TRBV6-1 to TRBJ2-6, with no clear D. CDR1 and CDR2 from the germline V gene are MNHNS and SASEGT. The CDR3 has 14 residues. V shed 3 bases and J shed 0 bases, with 3 bases lying between them. The CDR3, as DNA: TGTGCCAGCAGTGACAACTCTGGGGCCAACGTCCTGACTTTC. It codes for CASSDNSGANVLTF.

The V gene is TRBV9, the J gene TRBJ2-5; 7 bases align to TRBD1. The V and J ends lost 4 bases and 1 base, in that order; junction bases with no gene match: 4. This CDR3 has 14 amino acids. The germline V gene encodes CDR1 SGDLS and CDR2 YYNGEE. In DNA form, the CDR3 reads TGTGCCAGCAGCAGCCGGGACAGCCAAGAGACCCAGTACTTC. Its protein product is CASSSRDSQETQYF.

V usage is TRBV30 and J usage is TRBJ2-1, with 7 positions matching TRBD1. Germline-derived CDR1 and CDR2 are GTSNPN and SVGIG (reference sequence). The V segment lost 4 bases and the J segment 5 bases; nucleotides outside the gene matches: 5. This CDR3 is built from 13 residues. This CDR3 is CAWTRDSDNEQFF. CDR3 DNA: TGTGCCTGGACCCGGGACAGCGACAATGAGCAGTTCTTC.

The chain uses TRBV19 and TRBJ1-1; 7 bases fit TRBD1. V lost 8 bases and J lost 0; bases outside the gene matches: 3. This CDR3 is built from 13 residues. Per the germline V gene, CDR1 is LNHDA and CDR2 is SQIVND (reference sequence). In DNA form, the CDR3 reads TGTGCCAGTCAGGACAGGATGAACACTGAAGCTTTCTTT. This sequence encodes CASQDRMNTEAFF.

This clone was counted a few times. The chain couples TRBV30 to TRBJ1-3; no definite D call. Germline V lookup: CDR1 GTSNPN, CDR2 SVGIG (reference sequence). This CDR3 contains 13 residues. Trimming pared 3 bases from V and 3 bases from J, leaving 9 bases between. CDR3 sequence: CAWSPGGGNTIYF. CDR3 coding DNA: TGTGCCTGGAGCCCAGGAGGTGGAAACACCATATATTTT.